A single sample is the source of the 32 T cell receptor beta chains below, sequenced in a study of shared clonotypes between healthy human individuals. TCRdb keeps only in-frame clones here, not all; method: immunoSEQ multiplex PCR. The sample lists 2 million to 2.5 million clones; about 92% were seen once. The sequenced sample was naive CD4+ T cells from PBMCs. Subset specified: CD45RA+ positively selected. The receptors originated from a man aged 18 to 30 in good health. Some clones in this sample may be carry-over from other donors' samples.

The gene calls are TRBV5-1 and TRBJ2-5; D assignment may be TRBD1 or TRBD2 (5 bases each). Germline CDR1 is SGHRS and CDR2 is YFSETQ. V shed 2 bases and J shed 5 bases, with 22 bases lying between them. The CDR3 extends over 17 amino acids. The CDR3, as DNA: TGCGCCAGCAGCTTTGGAATCCCGGAGAGGGGAGACGAGACCCAGTACTTC. Its protein product is CASSFGIPERGDETQYF.

This clone has more than one count but fewer than ten. The chain links TRBV10-3 to TRBJ1-5; D unclear. V lost 3 bases and J 6 bases, leaving 12 bases between the germline ends. The CDR3 is made up of 14 amino acids. Germline V gene lookup returns CDR1 ENHRY and CDR2 SYGVKD. CDR3 bases: TGTGCCATCAGTGACTTGGCAGGAGGTCAGCCCCAGCATTTT. Translated: CAISDLAGGQPQHF.

The chain uses TRBV25-1 and TRBJ1-5, with D perhaps TRBD1 (6 bases). This CDR3 region has 14 residues. V was shortened by 3 bases and J by 9 bases, with 15 bases between the two germline ends. Per the germline V gene, CDR1 is MGHDK and CDR2 is SYGVNS. The CDR3 region has the DNA TGTGCCAGCAGTGAGCGGGACATCCCGCGGCCCCAGCATTTT. This sequence encodes CASSERDIPRPQHF.

The gene calls are TRBV5-6 and TRBJ2-1; 9 bases line up with TRBD1. Germline CDR1 SGHDT, CDR2 YYEEEE. The CDR3 is made up of 17 amino acids. Trimming cost V 1 base and J 7 bases; bases outside gene matches: 12. The CDR3 here is CASSLRMGQGGRNEQFF. CDR3 in DNA: TGTGCCAGCAGCTTGCGTATGGGACAGGGAGGGCGAAATGAGCAGTTCTTC.

V gene TRBV5-4 combines with J gene TRBJ2-2, with 9 bases matching TRBD1. The CDR3 contains 16 residues. Trimming cost V 4 bases and J 4 bases; bases outside gene matches: 8. The V gene's germline CDR1 is SGHNT and CDR2 YYREEE (reference sequence). The CDR3 coding sequence is TGTGCCAGCAGCCAGCCGGGGGACAGGGCCACCGGGGAGCTGTTTTTT. Translating it yields CASSQPGDRATGELFF.

A single count supports this clone. The V and J genes are TRBV10-1 and TRBJ2-7; 7 bases map to TRBD1. The CDR3 extends over 13 amino acids. The V gene's germline CDR1 is WNHNN and CDR2 SYGVQD (reference sequence). J gave up 5 bases and V 6 bases, and 7 bases lay outside the gene matches. CDR3 bases: TGCGCCAGCAGAAAACAGGGGTCTCACGAGCAGTACTTC. Translating it yields CASRKQGSHEQYF.

V usage is TRBV28 and J usage is TRBJ2-7; tentatively, D is TRBD2 (5 bases). The CDR3 totals 14 residues. The V and J ends lost 2 bases and 3 bases respectively, with 11 bases between them. CDR1 and CDR2 (germline): MDHEN, SYDVKM. The CDR3 sequence is CASSLKSRGYEQYF. In DNA form, the CDR3 reads TGTGCCAGCAGTTTAAAGTCCCGGGGCTACGAGCAGTACTTC.

The rearrangement uses TRBV5-1 and TRBJ2-3; D possibly corresponds to TRBD1 (5 bases). Germline-derived CDR1 and CDR2 are SGHRS and YFSETQ. V was trimmed by 0 bases and J by 2 bases, leaving 13 bases between them. The CDR3 contains 16 residues. The CDR3 sequence: CASSLVGRWATDTQYF. CDR3 sequence (DNA): TGCGCCAGCAGCTTGGTGGGGCGGTGGGCCACAGATACGCAGTATTTT.

The chain is built from TRBV25-1 and TRBJ2-2; perhaps D is TRBD1 or TRBD2 (5 bases each). This CDR3 is built from 16 residues. Trimming shortened V by 2 bases and J by 5 bases, and 15 bases separated the two germline ends. In germline, CDR1 is MGHDK, CDR2 SYGVNS. CDR3 nucleotide sequence: TGTGCCAGCAGTGAAGGGGCAGGGACCCGAACCGGGGAGCTGTTTTTT. Translating gives CASSEGAGTRTGELFF.

The sample holds one count of this clone. CDR3 nucleotide sequence: TGCGCCAGCAGCGATCCGGGGGGCACTGAAGCTTTCTTT. Its protein is CASSDPGGTEAFF. This chain connects TRBV5-1 to TRBJ1-1, with a weak D call TRBD1 (5 bases). The CDR3 length is 13 residues. The germline V and J ends were trimmed by 4 bases and 4 bases, with 11 bases remaining between them. Germline CDR1 SGHRS, CDR2 YFSETQ.

The chain joins TRBV6-5 to TRBJ2-7; D is possibly TRBD2 (6 bases). Germline CDR1 is MNHEY and CDR2 is SVGAGI. The length of the CDR3 is 15 residues. V lost 2 bases, J lost 5 bases, and 16 bases lay in between. The CDR3 protein is CASSYDLRTINEQYF. The DNA for the CDR3 is TGTGCCAGCAGTTACGACTTACGGACTATAAACGAGCAGTACTTC.

This clone has just one count. The germline gene is not matched at one end of the junction; a read error may be the cause. The rearrangement joins TRBV28 to TRBJ1-2; tentatively, D is TRBD1 (6 bases). This CDR3 spans 12 amino acids. Germline CDR1 and CDR2: MDHEN and SYDVKM. CDR3: CASSADSAIPFF. Here the CDR3 DNA reads TGTGCCAGCAGCGCGGACAGTGCCATTCCCTTCTTC.

The J gene is TRBJ2-7, the V gene TRBV9; 12 bases are shared with TRBD2. Looked up from germline, CDR1 is SGDLS and CDR2 is YYNGEE. The CDR3 has 13 amino acids. Losses at the gene ends were 4 bases for V and 6 bases for J; bases not matched to a gene: 2. CDR3 sequence reads: CASSRTSGTEQYF. CDR3 nucleotide sequence: TGTGCCAGCAGCAGGACTAGCGGGACCGAGCAGTACTTC.

This chain's CDR3 is CAGQGQGGNNEQYF. DNA for the CDR3: TGTGCCGGCCAGGGCCAGGGGGGCAACAACGAGCAGTACTTC. The genes are TRBV30 and TRBJ2-7; possibly TRBD1 for D (7 bases). V lost 8 bases to trimming and J lost 5 bases, with 22 bases between them. Germline V gene sequence: CDR1 GTSNPN, CDR2 SVGIG (reference sequence). This CDR3 is 14 amino acids long.

V usage is TRBV18 and J usage is TRBJ2-4, with D uncertain. CDR3 length: 12 amino acids. Germline V lookup: CDR1 KGHSH, CDR2 LQKENI. V lost 8 bases and J lost 0, with 5 bases in between. The chain's CDR3 is CASGGAKNIQYF. CDR3 sequence (DNA): TGTGCCAGCGGCGGAGCCAAAAACATTCAGTACTTC.

This rearrangement joins TRBV11-2 to TRBJ2-3, with D hard to call. The germline V gene encodes CDR1 SGHAT and CDR2 FQNNGV. V was clipped by 5 bases and J by 4 bases, with 13 bases between them. The CDR3 loop spans 14 amino acids. The CDR3 loop reads CASSLPLASDTQYF. The CDR3 DNA reads TGTGCCAGCAGCCTCCCCCTGGCTTCAGATACGCAGTATTTT.

This chain joins TRBV7-9 and TRBJ1-2; maybe TRBD1 (6 bases). Germline lookup yields CDR1 SEHNR and CDR2 FQNEAQ (reference sequence). The CDR3 has 15 amino acids. V was pared by 1 base and J by 7 bases, with 16 bases between. The CDR3, as DNA: TGTGCCAGCAGCTTAGTGGTTGGGCAGGGGACTGGCTACACCTTC. It translates to CASSLVVGQGTGYTF.

Concerning this clone itself: Other DNA sequences in the same sample also yield this CDR3. J is TRBJ2-7 and V is TRBV4-2; possibly TRBD2 for D (6 bases). Germline assignment: CDR1 LGHNA and CDR2 YNFKEQ. This CDR3 is 16 amino acids long. The ends were cut back, 1 base at V and 0 bases at J, with 13 bases in the middle. In DNA, the CDR3 is TGTGCCAGCAGCCAAGGTGCCCTAGCGAACTCCTACGAGCAGTACTTC. Its translation: CASSQGALANSYEQYF.

This chain uses TRBV9 with TRBJ2-7; 9 bases are shared with TRBD2. This CDR3 comprises 19 residues. CDR1 and CDR2 (germline): SGDLS, YYNGEE. The trim removed 0 bases at V and 5 bases at J, leaving 18 bases unmatched. DNA for the CDR3: TGTGCCAGCAGCGTAGCGCTGGGGTTGCAGCGGGAGGAGTGCGACGAGCAGTACTTC. This sequence encodes CASSVALGLQREECDEQYF.

The chain employs TRBV19 and TRBJ2-6; D gene unclear. The ends were cut back, 5 bases at V and 0 bases at J, with 14 bases in the middle. Germline assignment: CDR1 LNHDA and CDR2 SQIVND (reference sequence). The CDR3 length is 17 residues. This chain's CDR3 is CASSGAAKLSGANVLTF. In DNA, the CDR3 is TGTGCCAGTAGTGGAGCAGCTAAGCTCTCTGGGGCCAACGTCCTGACTTTC. Variable domain in full (rest from reference TRBV19 and TRBJ2-6): DGGITQSPKYLFRKEGQNVTLSCEQNLNHDAMYWYRQDPGQGLRLIYYSQIVNDFQKGDIAEGYSVSREKKESFPLTVTSAQKNPTAFYLCASSGAAKLSGANVLTFGAGSRLTVL.

The chain carries TRBV28 and TRBJ1-1, with D possibly matching TRBD1 (5 bases). Deletions cut 0 bases from V and 3 bases from J, with 8 bases between. From germline, CDR1 is MDHEN and CDR2 SYDVKM. The CDR3 is 14 amino acids. DNA for the CDR3: TGTGCCAGCAGTTTATGGGCAGGGCACACTGAAGCTTTCTTT. Protein: CASSLWAGHTEAFF.

The rearrangement joins TRBV12-5 to TRBJ1-1, with TRBD1 identical over 7 bases. Germline loops: CDR1 LGHNT, CDR2 FRNRAP. Trimming removed 2 bases from V and 3 bases from J; junction bases left unmatched: 6. The CDR3 covers 15 residues. CDR3 DNA: TGTGCTAGTGGTTTGAATAGGGGGCTGGACACTGAAGCTTTCTTT. Its translation: CASGLNRGLDTEAFF.

This chain connects TRBV4-1 to TRBJ2-7; maybe TRBD1 (5 bases). The CDR3 sequence is 14 residues long. Trimming shortened V by 0 bases and J by 9 bases, and 15 bases separated the two germline ends. In germline, CDR1 is MGHRA, CDR2 YSYEKL. CDR3 nucleotide sequence: TGCGCCAGCAGCCAAGATCAGGGTCCGATCAGGCAGTACTTC. The encoded protein is CASSQDQGPIRQYF.

This chain uses TRBV5-1 with TRBJ2-1; 9 bases agree with TRBD2. Trimming at V came to 5 bases and at J to 6 bases, leaving 6 bases not matched to a gene. The CDR3 length is 14 residues. Germline assignment: CDR1 SGHRS and CDR2 YFSETQ. For the CDR3, the DNA is TGCGCCAGCAGGCCGGGACTAGCTTTCAATGAGCAGTTCTTC. It translates to CASRPGLAFNEQFF.

J is TRBJ2-6 and V is TRBV29-1, with D hard to call. Trimming took off 5 bases at V and 0 bases at J, with 11 bases between the two ends. Germline V gives CDR1 SQVTM, CDR2 ANQGSEA. The CDR3 length is 15 residues. For the CDR3, the DNA is TGCAGCGTTCGGGCCGTCAGCTCTGGGGCCAACGTCCTGACTTTC. The encoded protein is CSVRAVSSGANVLTF. Combining the CDR3 with reference TRBV29-1 and TRBJ2-6 gives the whole variable domain SAVISQKPSRDICQRGTSLTIQCQVDSQVTMMFWYRQQPGQSLTLIATANQGSEATYESGFVIDKFPISRPNLTFSTLTVSNMSPEDSSIYLCSVRAVSSGANVLTFGAGSRLTVL.

V gene TRBV19 combines with J gene TRBJ1-2; D is unclear. This CDR3 is built from 13 residues. Trimming shortened V by 7 bases and J by 8 bases, and 17 bases separated the two germline ends. Germline CDR1 LNHDA, CDR2 SQIVND (reference sequence). In DNA form, the CDR3 reads TGTGCCAGTACCTTGAAAGGAGGAGAGGGCTACACCTTC. It yields the protein CASTLKGGEGYTF.

This clone was observed a single time. Within the sample, other DNA sequences also encode this same CDR3. The chain has TRBV27 and TRBJ2-6; D gene ambiguous. V was shortened by 5 bases and J by 0 bases, with 2 bases between the two germline ends. Germline loops: CDR1 MNHEY, CDR2 SMNVEV (reference sequence). The CDR3 totals 13 residues. The CDR3 DNA reads as TGTGCCAGCAGTCCCTCTGGGGCCAACGTCCTGACTTTC. Amino acid sequence: CASSPSGANVLTF.

The chain carries TRBV6-6 and TRBJ2-1, with 7 positions matching TRBD2. V shed 3 bases, J shed 7 bases, and the junction held 6 bases outside the gene matches. CDR1 and CDR2 from the germline V gene are MNHNY and SVGAGI (reference sequence). This CDR3 is 14 amino acids long. CDR3 bases: TGTGCCAGCAGTTATACCCGGACTAGTAATGAGCAGTTCTTC. Protein: CASSYTRTSNEQFF.

The gene calls are TRBV6-4 and TRBJ2-2; possible D gene TRBD1, 6 bases. Per the germline V gene, CDR1 is MRHNA and CDR2 is SNTAGT. This CDR3 has 14 residues. The V gene lost 4 bases and the J gene lost 4 bases, with 10 bases spanning the gap. CDR3 residues: CASSGGPGTGELFF. The CDR3 coding sequence is TGTGCCAGCAGTGGGGGGCCGGGCACCGGGGAGCTGTTTTTT.

The chain is built from TRBV2 and TRBJ1-2; unclear D gene. The germline V gene has CDR1 SNHLY and CDR2 FYNNEI. V dropped 4 bases and J dropped 4 bases, with 7 bases sitting between them. The CDR3 runs to 12 residues. DNA for the CDR3: TGTGCCAGCAGTGGAGAACTCTATGGCTACACCTTC. Amino acid sequence: CASSGELYGYTF.

V gene TRBV28 combines with J gene TRBJ2-7; the D gene is possibly TRBD2 (5 bases). With 2 bases removed from V and 4 bases from J, the gap between germline ends came to 12 bases. The CDR3 length is 14 residues. CDR1 and CDR2 (germline): MDHEN, SYDVKM. The CDR3 sequence is CASSLGYSGYEQYF. In nucleotides, the CDR3 is TGTGCCAGCAGTTTAGGCTACTCGGGATACGAGCAGTACTTC.

J is TRBJ2-3 and V is TRBV7-6; D uncertain. Trimming removed 0 bases from V and 2 bases from J, with 3 bases in between. This CDR3 has 13 residues. The germline V gene encodes CDR1 SGHVS and CDR2 FNYEAQ. CDR3 nucleotide sequence: TGTGCCAGCAGCTTAGCGTTCACAGATACGCAGTATTTT. This codes for CASSLAFTDTQYF.